Below, 31 T cell receptor beta chains from the same sample are listed, as sequenced in a study of T cell repertoires in aging, cancer and after chemotherapy. A mixed TRB-A/B primer pool amplified rearranged TRB by multiplex touch-down PCR. Each CDR3 protein is one row after TCRdb ran MiXCR on the multiplex PCR reads. The table has fewer than 20,000 distinct CDR3 sequences, over 45% seen once. TCR beta rearrangements were amplified from peripheral blood genomic DNA. The material sequenced was blood. The receptors originated from a human donor in good health.

This clonotype turned up a few times. This rearrangement joins TRBV19 to TRBJ2-7; no reliable D call. Germline CDR1 LNHDA, CDR2 SQIVND (reference sequence). The V end was cut by 4 bases, the J end by 0 bases, with 10 bases between. This CDR3 is built from 14 residues. The DNA of the CDR3 is TGTGCCAGTAGTAGGTCGTCGGTCTCCTACGAGCAGTACTTC. It specifies CASSRSSVSYEQYF. Complete variable domain (other parts from reference TRBV19 and TRBJ2-7): DGGITQSPKYLFRKEGQNVTLSCEQNLNHDAMYWYRQDPGQGLRLIYYSQIVNDFQKGDIAEGYSVSREKKESFPLTVTSAQKNPTAFYLCASSRSSVSYEQYFGPGTRLTVT.

The J gene is TRBJ1-2, the V gene TRBV15; TRBD1 is a possible D gene (5 bases). The CDR3 consists of 19 residues. V lost 3 bases and J lost 0, with 23 bases in between. Germline assignment: CDR1 LNHNV and CDR2 YYDKDF (reference sequence). CDR3 amino acids: CATSRDPSSRAGTNYGYTF. Here the CDR3 DNA reads TGTGCCACCAGCAGGGACCCCAGCAGTAGGGCAGGGACTAACTATGGCTACACCTTC.

The CDR3, as DNA: TGTGCCAGCAGTTGGGCGATTGACCACAACACCGGGGAGCTGTTTTTT. Translated, it gives CASSWAIDHNTGELFF. The rearrangement joins TRBV12-3 or TRBV12-4 to TRBJ2-2; D call uncertain. V was pared by 4 bases and J by 2 bases, with 14 bases between. This CDR3 is 16 amino acids long.

This sequence joins TRBV12-3 or TRBV12-4 and TRBJ1-3, with unresolved D. The ends were cut back, 6 bases at V and 2 bases at J, with 11 bases in the middle. The CDR3 is 14 amino acids. Here the CDR3 reads CASSHYRAGNTIYF. In DNA, the CDR3 is TGTGCCAGCAGCCATTATCGGGCTGGAAACACCATATATTTT.

The chain couples TRBV12-3 or TRBV12-4 to TRBJ2-5; either TRBD1 or TRBD2 may supply D (5 bases each). The CDR3 length is 15 residues. The V and J ends lost 2 bases and 4 bases respectively, with 14 bases between them. The CDR3 loop reads CASSLSGSDRETQYF. DNA for the CDR3: TGTGCCAGCAGTTTATCAGGGAGTGACAGAGAGACCCAGTACTTC.

This chain connects TRBV19 to TRBJ2-7; no firm D call. CDR3 length: 13 residues. Trimming removed 1 base from V and 1 base from J, with 5 bases in between. Germline loops: CDR1 LNHDA, CDR2 SQIVND (reference sequence). The CDR3 spells CASSIGLSYEQYF. CDR3 DNA: TGTGCCAGTAGTATAGGTCTGTCCTACGAGCAGTACTTC.

This clonotype is categorized as medium-sized. The CDR3: CASSLERVRNTDTQYF. The CDR3 DNA reads as TGTGCCAGCAGCTTAGAAAGGGTGAGGAACACAGATACGCAGTATTTT. This chain links TRBV11-1 with TRBJ2-3; D is unclear. CDR1 is SGHAT, CDR2 FQDESV, per germline (reference sequence). V lost 1 base, J lost 2 bases, and 13 bases lay in between. The length of the CDR3 is 16 residues.

The chain has TRBV30 and TRBJ2-1; maybe TRBD1 (5 bases). V lost 3 bases, J lost 3 bases, and 9 bases lay in between. There are 13 residues in the CDR3. Germline-derived CDR1 and CDR2 are GTSNPN and SVGIG (reference sequence). The CDR3 loop reads CAWRDDSYNEQFF. DNA of the CDR3: TGTGCCTGGAGGGACGACAGCTACAATGAGCAGTTCTTC.

The rearrangement joins TRBV29-1 to TRBJ1-2, with D unresolved. Germline CDR1 and CDR2: SQVTM and ANQGSEA. The germline V and J ends were trimmed by 4 bases and 4 bases, with 7 bases remaining between them. CDR3 length: 11 amino acids. For the CDR3, the DNA is TGCAGCGTTGTCGGAGTCTATGGCTACACCTTC. Amino acids: CSVVGVYGYTF.

The rearrangement uses TRBV7-9 and TRBJ2-1, with TRBD2 matching 7 bases. The CDR3 is 15 residues long. Germline V lookup: CDR1 SEHNR, CDR2 FQNEAQ (reference sequence). The V segment lost 5 bases and the J segment 4 bases; nucleotides outside the gene matches: 8. The CDR3 sequence: CASSPISGDYNEQFF. In DNA, the CDR3 is TGTGCCAGCAGCCCTATCAGCGGGGATTACAATGAGCAGTTCTTC.

This clonotype was detected once. The V and J genes are TRBV5-6 and TRBJ1-1; D is unclear. The CDR3 length is 11 residues. In germline, CDR1 is SGHDT, CDR2 YYEEEE. The V end lost 1 base, the J end lost 2 bases, and 0 bases lay between the germline ends. CDR3 amino acids: CASSLNTEAFF. As DNA, the CDR3 is TGTGCCAGCAGCTTGAACACTGAAGCTTTCTTT.

V is TRBV27 and J is TRBJ2-1; 7 bases align to TRBD2. Germline V CDR1 and CDR2: MNHEY, SMNVEV (reference sequence). The junction had 10 bases not matched to a gene; V was cut back by 5 bases and J by 6 bases. The CDR3 totals 15 residues. The CDR3 DNA reads TGTGCCAGCAGTCTCCCAGCGGGGCGGGGCAATGAGCAGTTCTTC. It encodes CASSLPAGRGNEQFF.

This chain links TRBV5-1 with TRBJ2-2, with 10 bases fitting TRBD1. V trimming: 7 bases; J trimming: 9 bases; junction bases outside the gene matches: 9. Germline CDR1 is SGHRS and CDR2 is YFSETQ. The CDR3 totals 14 residues. The CDR3: CASRQGQGTRELFF. For the CDR3, the DNA is TGCGCCAGCCGCCAGGGACAGGGGACGAGGGAGCTGTTTTTT.

This chain links TRBV19 with TRBJ1-1; no reliable D call. The CDR3 has 13 residues. CDR1 is LNHDA, CDR2 SQIVND, per germline (reference sequence). V lost 5 bases and J 1 base, leaving 8 bases between the germline ends. The CDR3, as DNA: TGTGCCAGTAGTGAGAGAACGAACACTGAAGCTTTCTTT. It is translated as CASSERTNTEAFF.

J is TRBJ2-1 and V is TRBV29-1, with TRBD1 matching 9 bases. Germline V gene lookup returns CDR1 SQVTM and CDR2 ANQGSEA. The CDR3 covers 11 residues. After removal of 8 bases from V and 16 bases from J, the junction contained 12 bases not matched to a gene. CDR3 DNA: TGCAGCACATGGACAGGGGAGCAGGGATTCTTC. Its translation: CSTWTGEQGFF.

The rearrangement uses TRBV27 and TRBJ1-4, with a possible D match to TRBD1 (5 bases). The CDR3 contains 15 residues. Germline V gene data show CDR1 as MNHEY and CDR2 as SMNVEV (reference sequence). V was shortened by 6 bases and J by 5 bases, with 16 bases between the two germline ends. CDR3 in amino acids: CASREAEGWNEKLFF. DNA for the CDR3: TGTGCCAGCAGAGAAGCGGAGGGGTGGAATGAAAAACTGTTTTTT.

The table lists this clonotype with a count of one. V is TRBV19 and J is TRBJ1-1, with TRBD1 matching 7 bases. V gave up 6 bases and J gave up 5 bases; unmatched junction bases: 18. The germline gives CDR1 LNHDA, CDR2 SQIVND (reference sequence). The length of the CDR3 is 17 residues. CDR3 sequence reads: CASSPTAGRGRRTEAFF. Here the CDR3 DNA reads TGTGCCAGTAGCCCCACGGCGGGCAGGGGGAGAAGAACTGAAGCTTTCTTT. The variable domain in full, with the rest retrieved from reference TRBV19 and TRBJ1-1, is DGGITQSPKYLFRKEGQNVTLSCEQNLNHDAMYWYRQDPGQGLRLIYYSQIVNDFQKGDIAEGYSVSREKKESFPLTVTSAQKNPTAFYLCASSPTAGRGRRTEAFFGQGTRLTVV.

The rearrangement uses TRBV19 and TRBJ2-3; the D is unclear. V dropped 6 bases and J dropped 4 bases, with 8 bases sitting between them. This CDR3 has 12 amino acids. From germline, CDR1 is LNHDA and CDR2 SQIVND (reference sequence). The CDR3 DNA is TGTGCCAGTAGCAGCCGCCCAGATACGCAGTATTTT. Translation gives CASSSRPDTQYF.

This clonotype came up a few times. The chain combines TRBV6-1 with TRBJ2-7, with a possible D match to TRBD1 (5 bases). Trimming took off 5 bases at V and 1 base at J, with 12 bases between the two ends. Germline V gene lookup returns CDR1 MNHNS and CDR2 SASEGT. The CDR3 is 14 residues long. CDR3 sequence reads: CASSYSTESYEQYF. CDR3 bases: TGTGCCAGCAGTTACTCGACAGAATCCTACGAGCAGTACTTC.

The sample holds one count of this clonotype. This chain connects TRBV30 to TRBJ1-1; D remains unclear. This CDR3 spans 16 amino acids. The germline V gene encodes CDR1 GTSNPN and CDR2 SVGIG (reference sequence). V was clipped by 3 bases and J by 3 bases, with 20 bases between them. The CDR3 loop reads CAWRVAWATTDTEAFF. CDR3 in DNA: TGTGCCTGGAGGGTGGCTTGGGCAACCACGGACACTGAAGCTTTCTTT.

This chain connects TRBV6-1 to TRBJ1-3; no firm D call. Germline lookup yields CDR1 MNHNS and CDR2 SASEGT. The CDR3 is made up of 15 amino acids. V lost 6 bases to trimming and J lost 2 bases, with 14 bases between them. The CDR3 DNA is TGTGCCAGCAGCTATACTAGACAAGCTGGAAACACCATATATTTT. Amino acid sequence: CASSYTRQAGNTIYF.

This clonotype occurred a few times. The V and J genes are TRBV29-1 and TRBJ2-5, with D uncertain. The V gene lost 6 bases and the J gene lost 5 bases, with 16 bases spanning the gap. Germline CDR1 reads SQVTM; CDR2 reads ANQGSEA. The CDR3 has 13 amino acids. The CDR3 is CSVKLTGLETQYF. Written as DNA, the CDR3 is TGCAGCGTCAAACTGACCGGTCTGGAGACCCAGTACTTC. Full variable domain (missing parts from reference TRBV29-1 and TRBJ2-5): SAVISQKPSRDICQRGTSLTIQCQVDSQVTMMFWYRQQPGQSLTLIATANQGSEATYESGFVIDKFPISRPNLTFSTLTVSNMSPEDSSIYLCSVKLTGLETQYFGPGTRLLVL.

The chain employs TRBV6-5 and TRBJ1-2; D uncertain. Trimming cost V 6 bases and J 7 bases, with 21 bases left between them. The CDR3 covers 15 residues. From germline, CDR1 is MNHEY and CDR2 SVGAGI. CDR3 in DNA: TGTGCCAGCAGCTTAGGGCAGGCCTCCTTGAGTGGCTACACCTTC. Translated: CASSLGQASLSGYTF.

This clonotype showed up just once. The chain employs TRBV29-1 and TRBJ2-3; 10 nucleotides line up with TRBD2. The CDR3 contains 19 residues. CDR1 and CDR2 from the germline V gene are SQVTM and ANQGSEA. After removal of 8 bases from V and 2 bases from J, the junction contained 22 bases not matched to a gene. The CDR3 loop reads CSHIAPGTSERLYTDTQYF. The CDR3 DNA reads as TGCAGCCATATCGCACCAGGGACTAGCGAGAGACTTTACACAGATACGCAGTATTTT.

V is TRBV6-6 and J is TRBJ2-3; D is unclear. The V and J ends lost 6 bases and 1 base respectively, with 20 bases between them. The germline V gene has CDR1 MNHNY and CDR2 SVGAGI (reference sequence). The CDR3 runs 17 residues. The CDR3 is CASRGTISGEGTDTQYF. In nucleotides, the CDR3 is TGTGCCAGCAGGGGAACGATCTCAGGAGAGGGCACAGATACGCAGTATTTT.

There are a few counts of this clonotype. The chain combines TRBV29-1 with TRBJ2-7; TRBD1 might be the D (5 bases). This CDR3 contains 12 residues. Trimming took 6 bases from V and 5 from J, leaving 14 bases between them. Germline-derived CDR1 and CDR2 are SQVTM and ANQGSEA. CDR3 amino acids: CSVHSQGNEQYF. The CDR3 DNA is TGCAGCGTCCACTCGCAGGGAAACGAGCAGTACTTC.

The rearrangement links TRBV6-4 to TRBJ1-1; D call uncertain. CDR1 is MRHNA and CDR2 is SNTAGT in the germline V gene. V lost 0 bases, J lost 1 base, and 3 bases lay in between. The CDR3 is 13 amino acids. CDR3 residues: CASSDSQNTEAFF. CDR3 DNA: TGTGCCAGCAGTGACTCGCAGAACACTGAAGCTTTCTTT.

The J gene is TRBJ2-3, the V gene TRBV5-1; 9 bases agree with TRBD2. The V gene's germline CDR1 is SGHRS and CDR2 YFSETQ. Trimming cost V 2 bases and J 2 bases; bases outside gene matches: 6. The CDR3 extends over 16 amino acids. The CDR3 spells CASSFQLAGNTDTQYF. Written as DNA, the CDR3 is TGCGCCAGCAGCTTCCAACTAGCGGGTAACACAGATACGCAGTATTTT. Combining the CDR3 with reference TRBV5-1 and TRBJ2-3 gives the whole variable domain KAGVTQTPRYLIKTRGQQVTLSCSPISGHRSVSWYQQTPGQGLQFLFEYFSETQRNKGNFPGRFSGRQFSNSRSEMNVSTLELGDSALYLCASSFQLAGNTDTQYFGPGTRLTVL.

V usage is TRBV18 and J usage is TRBJ2-1; 11 positions agree with TRBD1. From germline, CDR1 is KGHSH and CDR2 LQKENI. This CDR3 region has 16 residues. V gave up 3 bases and J gave up 6 bases; unmatched junction bases: 7. CDR3 coding DNA: TGTGCCAGCTCACCGAATGGACAGGGGGCCTCCAATGAGCAGTTCTTC. This encodes CASSPNGQGASNEQFF.

The chain is built from TRBV18 and TRBJ2-3, with 10 bases matching TRBD2. Germline values: CDR1 KGHSH, CDR2 LQKENI. The length of the CDR3 is 19 residues. V dropped 2 bases and J dropped 2; count of bases not matched to a gene: 13. CDR3 protein: CASSPVQLAGEGFTDTQYF. In nucleotides, the CDR3 is TGTGCCAGCTCACCAGTCCAGCTAGCGGGAGAGGGCTTCACAGATACGCAGTATTTT. Full variable domain (rest looked up from reference TRBV18 and TRBJ2-3): NAGVMQNPRHLVRRRGQEARLRCSPMKGHSHVYWYRQLPEEGLKFMVYLQKENIIDESGMPKERFSAEFPKEGPSILRIQQVVRGDSAAYFCASSPVQLAGEGFTDTQYFGPGTRLTVL.

In its sample, this clonotype was seen a few times. V is TRBV27 and J is TRBJ2-2; D is possibly TRBD2 (5 bases). Germline V lookup: CDR1 MNHEY, CDR2 SMNVEV (reference sequence). Between the trimmed V and J ends, which lost 2 bases and 4 bases, there was a span of 11 bases. This CDR3 has 15 residues. The CDR3: CASSLVRERTGELFF. DNA for the CDR3: TGTGCCAGCAGTTTAGTGAGGGAGCGCACCGGGGAGCTGTTTTTT.